These T cell receptor beta chains were read from a single sample in a study of CD8+ T cells in alopecia areata. Measured with immunoSEQ multiplex PCR; TCRdb has only the in-frame clones, and not every one. The data contain over 150,000 clones, approximately 57% of them seen just once; the ten biggest clones take up approximately 14%. The specimen comprised CD4+ T cells sorted from blood, sampled at week 24, from a patient treated with tofacitinib. The receptors here all came from a human donor with alopecia areata. Both conserved end residues are part of each CDR3. D genes are given only for firm matches. The listing skips clone size in some rows; elsewhere it reads once, few, many or a size class.

d_gene: -; v_gene: TRBV29-1; j_gene: TRBJ2-4; abundance: -; CDR3aa: CSVNDPRGDIQYF; CDR3nt: TGCAGCGTTAATGACCCGCGGGGAGACATTCAGTACTTC
d_gene: -; v_gene: TRBV5-5; j_gene: TRBJ2-7; abundance: -; CDR3aa: CASSLSAQIDTYEQYF; CDR3nt: TGTGCCAGCAGCTTGTCGGCACAGATAGATACCTACGAGCAGTACTTC
d_gene: -; v_gene: TRBV7-9; j_gene: TRBJ2-3; abundance: -; CDR3aa: CASSFETVGTQYF; CDR3nt: TGTGCCAGCAGCTTCGAAACGGTCGGTACGCAGTATTTT
d_gene: -; v_gene: TRBV27; j_gene: TRBJ2-6; abundance: -; CDR3aa: CASRRDMIAGANVLTF; CDR3nt: TGTGCCAGCAGGAGGGATATGATTGCTGGGGCCAACGTCCTGACTTTC
d_gene: -; v_gene: TRBV5-6; j_gene: TRBJ1-1; abundance: -; CDR3aa: CASTGGRTEAFF; CDR3nt: TGTGCCAGCACCGGAGGGCGGACTGAAGCTTTCTTT
d_gene: -; v_gene: TRBV29-1; j_gene: TRBJ1-2; abundance: few; CDR3aa: CSVELTEYGYTF; CDR3nt: TGCAGCGTTGAACTTACAGAGTATGGCTACACCTTC
d_gene: -; v_gene: TRBV19; j_gene: TRBJ2-7; abundance: few; CDR3aa: CASSPGVRVYEQYF; CDR3nt: TGTGCCAGTAGCCCGGGGGTCAGGGTCTACGAGCAGTACTTC
d_gene: TRBD1; v_gene: TRBV18; j_gene: TRBJ2-7; abundance: -; CDR3aa: CASSPDRADEQYF; CDR3nt: TGTGCCAGCTCACCGGACAGGGCCGACGAGCAGTACTTC
d_gene: -; v_gene: TRBV27; j_gene: TRBJ2-6; abundance: few; CDR3aa: CASSSRLVSSGANVLTF; CDR3nt: TGTGCCAGCAGTTCACGACTAGTCAGCTCTGGGGCCAACGTCCTGACTTTC
d_gene: TRBD1; v_gene: TRBV19; j_gene: TRBJ1-1; abundance: -; CDR3aa: CASSIDRVGSGTEAFF; CDR3nt: TGTGCCAGTAGTATTGACAGGGTCGGGTCGGGCACTGAAGCTTTCTTT
d_gene: TRBD2; v_gene: TRBV18; j_gene: TRBJ2-1; abundance: -; CDR3aa: CASSPSGLAFNEQFF; CDR3nt: TGTGCCAGCTCACCGTCGGGACTAGCTTTCAATGAGCAGTTCTTC
d_gene: -; v_gene: TRBV6-5; j_gene: TRBJ1-1; abundance: -; CDR3aa: CASSYSSVNTEAFF; CDR3nt: TGTGCCAGCAGTTACTCTTCAGTAAACACTGAAGCTTTCTTT
d_gene: -; v_gene: TRBV4-2; j_gene: TRBJ2-6; abundance: many; CDR3aa: CASSAGSTSGANVLTF; CDR3nt: TGTGCCAGCAGCGCAGGTAGCACCTCTGGGGCCAACGTCCTGACTTTC
d_gene: -; v_gene: TRBV9; j_gene: TRBJ1-1; abundance: once; CDR3aa: CASSVVGYTEAFF; CDR3nt: TGTGCCAGCAGCGTAGTCGGTTACACTGAAGCTTTCTTT
d_gene: TRBD1; v_gene: TRBV10-3; j_gene: TRBJ2-5; abundance: -; CDR3aa: CATSGTGGQETQYF; CDR3nt: TGTGCCACCTCCGGGACAGGGGGCCAAGAGACCCAGTACTTC
d_gene: -; v_gene: TRBV27; j_gene: TRBJ2-3; abundance: -; CDR3aa: CASSTRQSTDTQYF; CDR3nt: TGTGCCAGCAGTACTCGACAGAGCACAGATACGCAGTATTTT
d_gene: -; v_gene: TRBV9; j_gene: TRBJ2-2; abundance: many; CDR3aa: CASSVGAPNTGELFF; CDR3nt: TGTGCCAGCAGCGTAGGGGCCCCGAACACCGGGGAGCTGTTTTTT
d_gene: -; v_gene: TRBV30; j_gene: TRBJ2-2; abundance: -; CDR3aa: CACRQGRTGELFF; CDR3nt: TGTGCCTGTCGGCAGGGTCGAACCGGGGAGCTGTTTTTT
d_gene: -; v_gene: TRBV30; j_gene: TRBJ2-2; abundance: -; CDR3aa: CAWRSRGGTGELFF; CDR3nt: TGTGCCTGGAGATCTCGAGGAGGAACCGGGGAGCTGTTTTTT
d_gene: -; v_gene: TRBV29-1; j_gene: TRBJ2-2; abundance: -; CDR3aa: CSVRIGGGTGELFF; CDR3nt: TGCAGCGTAAGGATAGGGGGAGGTACCGGGGAGCTGTTTTTT
d_gene: TRBD2; v_gene: TRBV11-2; j_gene: TRBJ2-5; abundance: -; CDR3aa: CASSLAGGQETQYF; CDR3nt: TGTGCCAGCAGCTTAGCGGGGGGGCAAGAGACCCAGTACTTC
d_gene: -; v_gene: TRBV5-4; j_gene: TRBJ2-2; abundance: few; CDR3aa: CASSLGRGRNTGELFF; CDR3nt: TGTGCCAGCAGCTTGGGGCGGGGGCGGAACACCGGGGAGCTGTTTTTT
d_gene: -; v_gene: TRBV6-6; j_gene: TRBJ1-3; abundance: few; CDR3aa: CASFLGNTIYF; CDR3nt: TGTGCCAGCTTTTTAGGAAACACCATATATTTT
d_gene: -; v_gene: TRBV30; j_gene: TRBJ1-2; abundance: -; CDR3aa: CAWSDGPPYGYTF; CDR3nt: TGTGCCTGGAGTGATGGGCCTCCCTATGGCTACACCTTC
d_gene: -; v_gene: TRBV27; j_gene: TRBJ1-1; abundance: -; CDR3aa: CASRRGSEAFF; CDR3nt: TGTGCCAGCCGCCGGGGCTCTGAAGCTTTCTTT
d_gene: -; v_gene: TRBV5-1; j_gene: TRBJ2-3; abundance: -; CDR3aa: CASSPAVYGTDTQYF; CDR3nt: TGCGCCAGCAGCCCGGCGGTCTACGGCACAGATACGCAGTATTTT
d_gene: -; v_gene: TRBV30; j_gene: TRBJ1-6; abundance: -; CDR3aa: CAWSATRMGSPLHF; CDR3nt: TGTGCCTGGAGTGCAACCCGAATGGGGTCACCCCTCCACTTT
d_gene: TRBD2; v_gene: TRBV7-8; j_gene: TRBJ2-3; abundance: -; CDR3aa: CASSRLTSGGGADTQYF; CDR3nt: TGTGCCAGCAGCCGCCTGACTAGCGGGGGCGGCGCAGATACGCAGTATTTT
d_gene: -; v_gene: TRBV30; j_gene: TRBJ1-2; abundance: -; CDR3aa: CAFRLFYGYTF; CDR3nt: TGTGCCTTCCGGTTATTCTATGGCTACACCTTC
d_gene: -; v_gene: TRBV10-3; j_gene: TRBJ1-3; abundance: once; CDR3aa: CAISIGPSSGNTIYF; CDR3nt: TGTGCCATCAGTATCGGCCCGTCCTCTGGAAACACCATATATTTT